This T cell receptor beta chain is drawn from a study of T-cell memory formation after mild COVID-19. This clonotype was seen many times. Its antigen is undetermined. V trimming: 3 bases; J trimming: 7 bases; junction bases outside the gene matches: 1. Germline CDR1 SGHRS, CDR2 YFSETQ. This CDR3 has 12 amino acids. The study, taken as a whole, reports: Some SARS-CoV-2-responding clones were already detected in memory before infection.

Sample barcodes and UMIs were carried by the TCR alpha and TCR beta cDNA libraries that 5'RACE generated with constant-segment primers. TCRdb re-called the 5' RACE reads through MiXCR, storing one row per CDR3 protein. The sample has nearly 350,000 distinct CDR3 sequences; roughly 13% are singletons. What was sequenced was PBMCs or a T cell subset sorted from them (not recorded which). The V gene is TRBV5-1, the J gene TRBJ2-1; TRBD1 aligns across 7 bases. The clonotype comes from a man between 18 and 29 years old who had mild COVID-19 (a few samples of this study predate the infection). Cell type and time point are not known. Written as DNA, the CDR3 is TGCGCCAGCAGCTCCAGGGGGAATGAGCAGTTCTTC. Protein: CASSSRGNEQFF.